These 29 T cell receptor beta chains share one sample of origin, sequenced in a study of blood T cell repertoires in COVID-19. The assay was immunoSEQ multiplex PCR, and TCRdb's table has in-frame clones only and misses some. Of around 150,000 clones detected, over 75% appear once; the ten largest clones hold under 3.5%. Specimen: peripheral blood. These receptors were collected from a woman aged 60-75 years with active COVID-19.

The gene calls are TRBV28 and TRBJ2-7, with 7 bases that match TRBD1. Trimming took 7 bases from V and 4 from J; bases not matched to a gene: 13. The length of the CDR3 is 15 residues. Germline CDR1 is MDHEN and CDR2 is SYDVKM. CDR3 nucleotide sequence: TGTGCCAGCACCGGAATAGGGGGCCAATTTTACGAGCAGTACTTC. It codes for CASTGIGGQFYEQYF.

The chain is built from TRBV28 and TRBJ2-4, with a weak D call TRBD1 (5 bases). Germline V gives CDR1 MDHEN, CDR2 SYDVKM. V gave up 3 bases and J gave up 7 bases, with 16 bases separating them. CDR3 length: 15 amino acids. The DNA of the CDR3 is TGTGCCAGCAGTTTCTGGGGCCTAGACGGTAACATTCAGTACTTC. Its protein is CASSFWGLDGNIQYF.

V is TRBV5-5 and J is TRBJ2-1; possibly TRBD1 for D (6 bases). CDR1 SGHKS and CDR2 YYEKEE come from the germline V gene (reference sequence). The CDR3 length is 15 residues. Trimming cost V 3 bases and J 0 bases, with 10 bases left between them. CDR3 bases: TGTGCCAGCAGCTGGGGACAAAGCTCCTACAATGAGCAGTTCTTC. The encoded protein is CASSWGQSSYNEQFF.

The V call is TRBV18, the J call TRBJ1-1; 9 bases fit TRBD1. The CDR3 covers 15 residues. After removal of 3 bases from V and 1 base from J, the junction contained 3 bases not matched to a gene. Germline V gene sequence: CDR1 KGHSH, CDR2 LQKENI. The DNA for the CDR3 is TGTGCCAGCTCACCCGCGACAGGGGGGAACACTGAAGCTTTCTTT. This sequence encodes CASSPATGGNTEAFF.

The chain joins TRBV28 to TRBJ2-7; 7 bases are a match to TRBD2. Germline loops: CDR1 MDHEN, CDR2 SYDVKM. The CDR3 contains 16 residues. V lost 5 bases to trimming and J lost 1 base; unmatched junction nucleotides: 11. CDR3 bases: TGTGCCAGCAGTAGCCCCCCCCGGGAGGCTTCCTACGAGCAGTACTTC. Its translation is CASSSPPREASYEQYF.

The chain joins TRBV6-2 or TRBV6-3 to TRBJ2-1, with D perhaps matching TRBD2 (5 bases). V lost 6 bases and J lost 6, with 12 bases in between. From germline, CDR1 is MNHEY and CDR2 SVGEGT. The CDR3 loop spans 13 amino acids. The CDR3, as DNA: TGTGCCAGCAGCCTACTAACTAGCAATGAGCAGTTCTTC. Translation gives CASSLLTSNEQFF.

Only a few counts were recorded for this clone. V gene TRBV2 combines with J gene TRBJ1-5; possible D gene TRBD1, 5 bases. CDR3 length equals 13 residues. Per germline, CDR1 SNHLY and CDR2 FYNNEI. Trimming pared 7 bases from V and 4 bases from J, leaving 11 bases between. The CDR3 spells CASNQGLNQPQHF. In DNA, the CDR3 is TGTGCCAGCAATCAGGGTTTGAATCAGCCCCAGCATTTT.

The chain uses TRBV30 and TRBJ2-3; 13 bases line up with TRBD2. The germline CDR1 and CDR2 sequences are GTSNPN and SVGIG (reference sequence). The J segment lost 2 bases and the V segment lost 7 bases, leaving 6 bases of the junction unmatched. The CDR3 extends over 15 amino acids. The CDR3 DNA reads as TGTGCCTACCGGACTAGCGGGAGAAACACAGATACGCAGTATTTT. Translated, it gives CAYRTSGRNTDTQYF.

This rearrangement joins TRBV6-2 or TRBV6-3 to TRBJ2-1; 10 bases are shared with TRBD2. J lost 4 bases, V lost 6 bases, and 9 bases had no gene match. From germline, CDR1 is MNHEY and CDR2 SVGEGT. The CDR3 sequence is 16 residues long. The CDR3 nucleotides read TGTGCCAGCAGCCGCGGACTAGCGGCCTTTTACAATGAGCAGTTCTTC. This codes for CASSRGLAAFYNEQFF.

The chain uses TRBV2 and TRBJ2-5, with 9 bases aligning to TRBD2. V was clipped by 5 bases and J by 4 bases; unmatched bases: 8. The CDR3 runs to 15 residues. Germline loops: CDR1 SNHLY, CDR2 FYNNEI. CDR3 in amino acids: CASSINSGRRETQYF. The CDR3 DNA follows: TGTGCCAGCAGTATAAACAGCGGGAGGAGAGAGACCCAGTACTTC.

The chain combines TRBV9 with TRBJ1-1; D is perhaps TRBD1 (5 bases). Trimming took off 0 bases at V and 9 bases at J, with 12 bases between the two ends. Germline assignment: CDR1 SGDLS and CDR2 YYNGEE. This CDR3 has 13 amino acids. The CDR3 loop reads CASSVDRTSKAFF. DNA for the CDR3: TGTGCCAGCAGCGTAGACAGGACGTCTAAAGCTTTCTTT.

The chain employs TRBV19 and TRBJ2-1, with D tentatively TRBD2 (6 bases). Deletions cut 5 bases from V and 10 bases from J, with 21 bases between. CDR3 length: 15 amino acids. The germline V gene has CDR1 LNHDA and CDR2 SQIVND (reference sequence). The CDR3: CASSDHRAGLGEQFF. The CDR3 bases are TGTGCCAGTAGTGACCATAGGGCGGGACTGGGCGAGCAGTTCTTC.

This chain links TRBV27 with TRBJ2-1, with D unresolved. V was cut by 5 bases and J by 4 bases, with 6 bases left in between. The germline V gene encodes CDR1 MNHEY and CDR2 SMNVEV (reference sequence). This CDR3 has 12 residues. CDR3 sequence: CASSPRYNEQFF. CDR3 nucleotides: TGTGCCAGCAGTCCTCGGTACAATGAGCAGTTCTTC.

The chain combines TRBV18 with TRBJ2-2, with D possibly being TRBD1 (7 bases). V lost 6 bases to trimming and J lost 2 bases, with 13 bases between them. The CDR3 consists of 15 residues. The germline CDR1 and CDR2 sequences are KGHSH and LQKENI. Written as DNA, the CDR3 is TGTGCCAGCTCGCGACAGGGAGGCAACACCGGGGAGCTGTTTTTT. It is translated as CASSRQGGNTGELFF.

This clone was detected once. The chain couples TRBV27 to TRBJ1-6; the match to TRBD1 covers 9 bases. Germline V lookup: CDR1 MNHEY, CDR2 SMNVEV (reference sequence). V dropped 6 bases and J dropped 10; count of bases not matched to a gene: 7. The CDR3 sequence is 14 residues long. CDR3: CASRGTGGASPLHF. CDR3 nucleotides: TGTGCCAGCAGGGGCACAGGGGGCGCCTCACCCCTCCACTTT.

The V call is TRBV9, the J call TRBJ2-7; 9 nucleotides agree with TRBD1. Germline trimming cut 4 bases from V and 4 bases from J; bases unmatched to any gene: 12. Germline V gene sequence: CDR1 SGDLS, CDR2 YYNGEE. The CDR3 consists of 16 residues. The CDR3 nucleotides are TGTGCCAGCAGCCCCACAGGGGGCCGCTTTTTTTACGAGCAGTACTTC. Its translation: CASSPTGGRFFYEQYF.

J is TRBJ1-1 and V is TRBV11-2, with 7 positions matching TRBD1. V trimming: 4 bases; J trimming: 0 bases; junction bases outside the gene matches: 2. The CDR3 has 14 residues. Germline loops: CDR1 SGHAT, CDR2 FQNNGV. The DNA for the CDR3 is TGTGCCAGCAGCTCGACAGGGATGAACACTGAAGCTTTCTTT. Translated: CASSSTGMNTEAFF.

The genes are TRBV28 and TRBJ2-7, with D tentatively TRBD1 (5 bases). This CDR3 comprises 13 residues. Germline values: CDR1 MDHEN, CDR2 SYDVKM. Trimming pared 3 bases from V and 2 bases from J, leaving 8 bases between. The CDR3 here is CASSLGRAYEQYF. DNA for the CDR3: TGTGCCAGCAGTTTGGGCAGGGCCTACGAGCAGTACTTC.

The CDR3 DNA sequence: TGTGCCAGCAGCTTAGTGGTTCGGCCAGCGGGGACCGGGGAGCTGTTTTTT. It specifies CASSLVVRPAGTGELFF. The chain couples TRBV7-8 to TRBJ2-2; 7 bases match TRBD2. There are 17 residues in the CDR3. Germline V CDR1 and CDR2: SGHVS, FQNEAQ. V lost 1 base to trimming and J lost 5 bases; unmatched junction nucleotides: 10.

The rearrangement uses TRBV19 and TRBJ2-7; 12 nucleotides match TRBD1. Germline-derived CDR1 and CDR2 are LNHDA and SQIVND (reference sequence). CDR3 length: 15 residues. V lost 3 bases and J lost 4; bases outside the gene matches: 4. CDR3 protein: CASSMGQGAGYEQYF. For the CDR3, the DNA is TGTGCCAGTAGTATGGGACAGGGGGCGGGTTACGAGCAGTACTTC.

The V call is TRBV2, the J call TRBJ1-1, with D perhaps TRBD1 (5 bases). Germline CDR1 is SNHLY and CDR2 is FYNNEI. The CDR3 loop spans 14 amino acids. Trimming removed 4 bases from V and 1 base from J, with 10 bases in between. CDR3 protein: CASSVTQGNTEAFF. CDR3 nucleotide sequence: TGTGCCAGCAGTGTCACCCAGGGGAACACTGAAGCTTTCTTT.

The chain links TRBV10-3 to TRBJ1-1; 12 positions agree with TRBD1. CDR1 and CDR2 from the germline V gene are ENHRY and SYGVKD. Trimming took 6 bases from V and 7 from J; bases not matched to a gene: 12. This CDR3 is built from 16 residues. The CDR3, as DNA: TGTGCCATCAGGAACCGGGACAGGGGGCAGATGGATGAAGCTTTCTTT. Protein product: CAIRNRDRGQMDEAFF.

The chain is built from TRBV19 and TRBJ2-2; D is uncertain. The CDR3 runs to 12 residues. Germline V gene data show CDR1 as LNHDA and CDR2 as SQIVND (reference sequence). Trimming left V 11 bases short and J 5 bases short, with 12 bases between. The CDR3 is CAVLHLTGELFF. The CDR3 nucleotides read TGTGCCGTTTTACACCTTACCGGGGAGCTGTTTTTT.

The chain joins TRBV10-3 to TRBJ2-1, with 8 bases identical to TRBD1. The CDR3 consists of 15 residues. V lost 5 bases to trimming and J lost 7 bases; unmatched junction nucleotides: 10. The germline gives CDR1 ENHRY, CDR2 SYGVKD. CDR3 in amino acids: CAISTDRGFNNEQFF. For the CDR3, the DNA is TGTGCCATCAGTACCGACAGGGGATTTAATAATGAGCAGTTCTTC.

CDR3 sequence (DNA): TGTGCCAGCAGTTCCCCGGGACTAGCGGCGGAAAGGGATACGCAGTATTTT. This sequence encodes CASSSPGLAAERDTQYF. This rearrangement joins TRBV28 to TRBJ2-3, with 11 positions matching TRBD2. CDR3 length equals 17 residues. The ends lost 4 bases at V and 6 bases at J; junction bases unmatched: 12. Germline assignment: CDR1 MDHEN and CDR2 SYDVKM.

The chain is built from TRBV4-1 and TRBJ2-7, with a possible D match to TRBD2 (5 bases). CDR1 and CDR2 from the germline V gene are MGHRA and YSYEKL. Trimming removed 1 base at V and 0 bases at J, with 13 bases between. The CDR3 totals 16 residues. The chain's CDR3 is CASSQGRGRLSYEQYF. The CDR3 DNA reads TGCGCCAGCAGCCAAGGACGCGGGCGACTCTCCTACGAGCAGTACTTC.

The V call is TRBV7-8, the J call TRBJ2-1; D possibly corresponds to TRBD1 (5 bases). Deletions cut 4 bases from V and 9 bases from J, with 19 bases between. The CDR3 totals 15 residues. Per germline, CDR1 SGHVS and CDR2 FQNEAQ. CDR3 bases: TGTGCCAGCAGCTGGAATGTACGAAGGGGTAGTGAGCAGTTCTTC. Protein: CASSWNVRRGSEQFF.

This clone was seen a single time. The chain uses TRBV5-1 and TRBJ1-1; D uncertain. The CDR3 sequence is 16 residues long. V was trimmed by 6 bases and J by 1 base, leaving 19 bases between them. Germline loops: CDR1 SGHRS, CDR2 YFSETQ. CDR3 in amino acids: CASIQSGGEGNTEAFF. The CDR3 region has the DNA TGCGCCAGCATCCAGTCCGGCGGGGAGGGGAACACTGAAGCTTTCTTT.

The V call is TRBV7-2, the J call TRBJ1-1; tentative D call: TRBD1 (5 bases). Germline V gene lookup returns CDR1 SGHTA and CDR2 FQGNSA. V dropped 5 bases and J dropped 0 bases, with 22 bases sitting between them. The CDR3 spans 18 residues. This chain's CDR3 is CASSAELGAPSLNTEAFF. As DNA, the CDR3 is TGTGCCAGCAGCGCCGAGCTAGGGGCCCCCAGCTTGAACACTGAAGCTTTCTTT.